These 22 T cell receptor beta chains originate from one sample sequenced in a study of shared clonotypes between healthy human individuals. The data were produced by immunoSEQ multiplex PCR, yet TCRdb's version contains in-frame clones alone and is incomplete. In the table there are 650,000 to 800,000 clones, 72% of which are singletons. Sequenced sample: memory CD4+ T cells sorted from blood. Subset denoted: CD45RA-negative fraction. The origin of the receptors is a woman aged 30 to 39 in good health.

The chain links TRBV5-1 to TRBJ2-3; D is unresolved. The CDR3 sequence is 13 residues long. The germline CDR1 and CDR2 sequences are SGHRS and YFSETQ. V was cut by 4 bases and J by 7 bases, with 13 bases left in between. Written as DNA, the CDR3 is TGCGCCAGCAGCAGCACTCCCGAACATACGCAGTATTTT. Residues: CASSSTPEHTQYF.

CDR3 protein: CASSLGDHSSNHEQYF. The CDR3, as DNA: TGCGCCAGCAGCTTGGGGGACCACTCATCTAACCACGAGCAGTACTTC. V is TRBV5-1 and J is TRBJ2-7, with D perhaps matching TRBD1 or TRBD2 (5 bases each). The CDR3 has 16 residues. The germline gives CDR1 SGHRS, CDR2 YFSETQ. The germline V and J ends were trimmed by 0 bases and 5 bases, with 18 bases remaining between them. Variable domain in full (rest from reference TRBV5-1 and TRBJ2-7): KAGVTQTPRYLIKTRGQQVTLSCSPISGHRSVSWYQQTPGQGLQFLFEYFSETQRNKGNFPGRFSGRQFSNSRSEMNVSTLELGDSALYLCASSLGDHSSNHEQYFGPGTRLTVT.

The chain employs TRBV12-5 and TRBJ2-7; no clear D. With 4 bases removed from V and 3 bases from J, the gap between germline ends came to 16 bases. CDR1 and CDR2 from the germline V gene are LGHNT and FRNRAP. The CDR3 length is 15 residues. CDR3 sequence (DNA): TGTGCTAGTGGTTCCGCCCGGACCTACTTCTACGAGCAGTACTTC. Protein product: CASGSARTYFYEQYF.

V is TRBV6-6 and J is TRBJ2-7, with TRBD1 matching 11 bases. Trimming at V came to 1 base and at J to 4 bases, leaving 3 bases not matched to a gene. This CDR3 region has 15 residues. The V gene's germline CDR1 is MNHNY and CDR2 SVGAGI (reference sequence). As DNA, the CDR3 is TGTGCCAGCAGTTACTTAGGGACAGGGGGATACGAGCAGTACTTC. Amino acid sequence: CASSYLGTGGYEQYF.

V gene TRBV6-1 combines with J gene TRBJ1-2; a weak D match, TRBD1 (6 bases). With 0 bases removed from V and 4 bases from J, the gap between germline ends came to 9 bases. Germline values: CDR1 MNHNS, CDR2 SASEGT. The CDR3 is 14 residues long. Here the CDR3 DNA reads TGTGCCAGCAGTGAAGCGACAGGAATCTATGGCTACACCTTC. Residues: CASSEATGIYGYTF.

J is TRBJ1-4 and V is TRBV19, with D perhaps TRBD1 (6 bases). This CDR3 contains 14 residues. Germline CDR1 reads LNHDA; CDR2 reads SQIVND (reference sequence). V was trimmed by 8 bases and J by 8 bases, leaving 18 bases between them. In DNA form, the CDR3 reads TGTGCCAGTTCCTCAACCGGGACACCAGAAAAACTGTTTTTT. Residues: CASSSTGTPEKLFF.

The chain has TRBV19 and TRBJ2-5; perhaps D is TRBD1 or TRBD2 (5 bases each). This CDR3 region has 13 residues. The ends were cut back, 6 bases at V and 1 base at J, with 9 bases in the middle. CDR1 LNHDA and CDR2 SQIVND come from the germline V gene (reference sequence). DNA for the CDR3: TGTGCCAGTAGGGGACCGCCCCAAGAGACCCAGTACTTC. Its translation is CASRGPPQETQYF.

The rearrangement uses TRBV10-1 and TRBJ2-2, with 7 bases fitting TRBD1. Germline V gene data show CDR1 as WNHNN and CDR2 as SYGVQD (reference sequence). The CDR3 is 15 amino acids. J was trimmed by 4 bases and V by 6 bases; bases with no gene match: 8. The CDR3, as DNA: TGCGCCAGCAGGCCGGGACAGTGGAGCACCGGGGAGCTGTTTTTT. The encoded protein is CASRPGQWSTGELFF.

The chain carries TRBV28 and TRBJ1-4, with D tentatively TRBD1 (5 bases). Trimming removed 5 bases from V and 5 bases from J, with 18 bases in between. This CDR3 spans 16 amino acids. The germline CDR1 and CDR2 sequences are MDHEN and SYDVKM. The CDR3, as DNA: TGTGCCAGCAGTCCTGGCCTGTTGGGGCTGAATGAAAAACTGTTTTTT. As protein: CASSPGLLGLNEKLFF.

CDR3 sequence: CAWSVNWGTASNQPQHF. The CDR3 nucleotides read TGTGCCTGGAGTGTAAATTGGGGGACAGCTAGCAATCAGCCCCAGCATTTT. This chain uses TRBV30 with TRBJ1-5; 7 nucleotides agree with TRBD1. Germline V gene data show CDR1 as GTSNPN and CDR2 as SVGIG (reference sequence). This CDR3 comprises 17 residues. The V gene end was trimmed by 0 bases and the J gene end by 0 bases; junction bases not matched to a gene: 8.

The chain carries TRBV11-2 and TRBJ1-1; no reliable D call. Trimming shortened V by 5 bases and J by 1 base, and 11 bases separated the two germline ends. The CDR3 covers 14 residues. The germline CDR1 and CDR2 sequences are SGHAT and FQNNGV. In DNA form, the CDR3 reads TGTGCCAGCAGCCCGCGGGCTGGGAACACTGAAGCTTTCTTT. Translated: CASSPRAGNTEAFF.

This clone occurred many times. The chain uses TRBV27 and TRBJ1-2, with D perhaps TRBD1 (5 bases). Trimming took off 3 bases at V and 9 bases at J, with 14 bases between the two ends. CDR3 length: 13 residues. Germline values: CDR1 MNHEY, CDR2 SMNVEV (reference sequence). The CDR3: CASSLGPGRSYTF. In nucleotides, the CDR3 is TGTGCCAGCAGTTTGGGACCAGGTAGAAGCTACACCTTC.

A few counts support this clone. The chain has TRBV6-1 and TRBJ2-7; no clear D gene. Per the germline V gene, CDR1 is MNHNS and CDR2 is SASEGT. V dropped 8 bases and J dropped 2 bases, with 7 bases sitting between them. The CDR3 consists of 11 residues. CDR3 in amino acids: CASDLTYEQYF. CDR3 DNA sequence: TGTGCCAGCGACCTTACCTACGAGCAGTACTTC.

V usage is TRBV7-8 and J usage is TRBJ2-1; 8 bases agree with TRBD1. J was trimmed by 6 bases and V by 2 bases; bases with no gene match: 6. Germline lookup yields CDR1 SGHVS and CDR2 FQNEAQ. CDR3 size: 15 residues. CDR3 coding DNA: TGTGCCAGCAGCTTAAAGGTCAGGGGGCTCAATGAGCAGTTCTTC. Amino acid sequence: CASSLKVRGLNEQFF.

This clone was seen a handful of times. This chain connects TRBV28 to TRBJ2-1; unclear D gene. Trimming removed 7 bases from V and 8 bases from J, with 18 bases in between. This CDR3 has 14 amino acids. The germline CDR1 and CDR2 sequences are MDHEN and SYDVKM. The CDR3 region is CASTAPPSADEQFF. In nucleotides, the CDR3 is TGTGCCAGCACCGCCCCCCCGTCGGCCGATGAGCAGTTCTTC.

J is TRBJ2-5 and V is TRBV11-3; the match to TRBD1 covers 7 bases. The CDR3 covers 16 residues. Germline CDR1 and CDR2: SGHNT and YENEEA. Unmatched junction bases numbered 11, after V lost 6 bases and J lost 1 base. CDR3 sequence (DNA): TGTGCCAGCAGTTCTCGGACAGGAGGCCTCCAAGAGACCCAGTACTTC. Protein sequence: CASSSRTGGLQETQYF.

This clone appeared a few times. This chain joins TRBV10-3 and TRBJ2-1; 9 positions agree with TRBD2. Trimming removed 4 bases from V and 7 bases from J; junction bases left unmatched: 8. CDR1 and CDR2 from the germline V gene are ENHRY and SYGVKD. This CDR3 has 15 amino acids. In nucleotides, the CDR3 is TGTGCCATCAGTGGAGGTAGCGGGAGTAGGAATGAGCAGTTCTTC. This encodes CAISGGSGSRNEQFF.

The chain carries TRBV4-1 and TRBJ2-2; D is possibly TRBD1 (6 bases). Germline CDR1 reads MGHRA; CDR2 reads YSYEKL. The V end lost 4 bases, the J end lost 1 base, and 10 bases lay between the germline ends. The CDR3 is made up of 15 amino acids. The CDR3 nucleotides are TGCGCCAGCAGCCCGCGGACAGTGAACACCGGGGAGCTGTTTTTT. Its translation: CASSPRTVNTGELFF.

The rearrangement links TRBV28 to TRBJ1-5; D might be TRBD1 (5 bases). Trimming removed 6 bases from V and 3 bases from J, with 12 bases in between. CDR3 length equals 14 residues. Germline V gives CDR1 MDHEN, CDR2 SYDVKM. CDR3 coding DNA: TGTGCCAGCAGCCAGGACACAATCAATCAGCCCCAGCATTTT. Its translation is CASSQDTINQPQHF.

The chain carries TRBV7-6 and TRBJ1-1, with D maybe TRBD1 (6 bases). Trimming cost V 5 bases and J 1 base, with 20 bases left between them. Germline V gives CDR1 SGHVS, CDR2 FNYEAQ. There are 17 residues in the CDR3. The DNA of the CDR3 is TGTGCCAGCAGCCCTACTCGGTTGGGGGCGCCGAACACTGAAGCTTTCTTT. This encodes CASSPTRLGAPNTEAFF.

Turning to this clone: Different DNA sequences within this sample yield the same CDR3. CDR3 sequence reads: CASSLDSNNEQFF. The DNA of the CDR3 is TGTGCCAGCAGCTTAGACTCGAACAATGAGCAGTTCTTC. The chain links TRBV11-3 to TRBJ2-1; no firm D call. The germline V gene encodes CDR1 SGHNT and CDR2 YENEEA. Trimming shortened V by 0 bases and J by 5 bases, and 5 bases separated the two germline ends. The CDR3 runs to 13 residues.

The chain links TRBV5-1 to TRBJ2-5; 10 bases line up with TRBD2. Germline V gene data show CDR1 as SGHRS and CDR2 as YFSETQ. The junction had 4 bases not matched to a gene; V was cut back by 0 bases and J by 5 bases. CDR3 length: 15 amino acids. CDR3 amino acids: CASSLEKREGETQYF. CDR3 coding DNA: TGCGCCAGCAGCTTGGAAAAGCGGGAGGGTGAGACCCAGTACTTC.